This T cell receptor (beta chain) was identified during a study of blood T cell repertoires in COVID-19. Those who participated ranged in age from roughly 18 to 90 years and resided in about two dozen US areas. Germline V gene data show CDR1 as MDHEN and CDR2 as SYDVKM. V lost 7 bases and J lost 2; bases outside the gene matches: 9. This CDR3 comprises 15 residues. Profiling relied on immunoSEQ multiplex PCR, and the TCRdb table lists in-frame clones only, not all of them. The sample has 200,000 to 250,000 clones; approximately 86% are singletons. Sequencing was performed on PBMCs or T cells enriched from blood (not recorded which). This TCR derives from a woman in her forties or fifties with acute COVID-19. This chain uses TRBV28 with TRBJ2-7; 9 bases are shared with TRBD1. DNA of the CDR3: TGTGCCAGCACGCCATTACGGACAGGGGCCTACGAGCAGTACTTC. This encodes CASTPLRTGAYEQYF.